A selection of T cell receptor beta chains follows, all from one sample in a study of blood T cells in healthy people across ages. TCRdb fed the 5' RACE reads into MiXCR, producing one record per CDR3 protein. The sample gives 1,800,000 or so distinct CDR3 sequences, about 39% of which show up once; roughly 23% is in the top ten. Sequencing was carried out using blood. The receptors derive from a human donor in good health. Each CDR3 is given with its conserved first and last residue. The order of the fields is J gene, clone size, V gene, D gene, CDR3 protein, CDR3 DNA. The D gene is left open where the match is weak. A clone size is listed for some rows: how often the clone was seen (once, few, many), or a class if it is expanded.

TRBJ1-5,few,TRBV3-1,-,CASSQGPGNQPQHF,TGTGCCAGCAGCCAGGGCCCGGGCAATCAGCCCCAGCATTTT
TRBJ2-7,-,TRBV20-1,TRBD2,CSARDPGTSGYEQYF,TGCAGTGCTAGAGACCCCGGGACTAGCGGTTACGAGCAGTACTTC
TRBJ2-7,once,TRBV6-1,-,CAGSDGPGYRLSKQYF,TGTGCCGGCAGTGATGGTCCGGGGTATCGCCTAAGCAAGCAGTACTTC
TRBJ2-1,-,TRBV6-2/TRBV6-3,TRBD2,CASSSTTRTSHERFF,TGTGCCAGCAGCTCTACAACGAGGACTAGCCATGAGCGGTTCTTC
TRBJ1-1,-,TRBV20-1,-,CSAIKRETEAFF,TGCAGTGCCATAAAAAGGGAGACTGAAGCTTTCTTT
TRBJ2-1,-,TRBV14,-,CASSLRQAISYNEQFF,TGTGCCAGCAGCCTTCGACAGGCCATCTCCTACAATGAGCAGTTCTTC
TRBJ1-2,many,TRBV5-6,TRBD1,CASSPLTGNYGYTF,TGTGCCAGCAGCCCGTTGACAGGGAACTATGGCTACACCTTC
TRBJ1-1,many,TRBV20-1,-,CSATRGNTEAFF,TGCAGTGCTACCAGGGGTAACACTGAAGCTTTCTTT
TRBJ2-2,-,TRBV5-1,TRBD1,CASSLEQGVTGELFF,TGCGCCAGCAGCTTGGAACAGGGGGTAACCGGGGAGCTGTTTTTT
TRBJ2-3,-,TRBV7-2,-,CASSPQGGRYIDTQYF,TGTGCCAGCAGCCCGCAGGGGGGGAGATATATAGATACGCAGTATTTT
TRBJ2-1,few,TRBV5-8,-,CASSLQDARRFF,TGTGCCAGCAGCTTACAGGACGCCCGGCGGTTCTTC
TRBJ1-2,many,TRBV18,TRBD1,CASSPIPPGQGAMEDGYTF,TGTGCCAGCTCACCAATTCCACCGGGACAGGGGGCAATGGAGGATGGCTACACCTTC
TRBJ2-1,-,TRBV10-3,-,CAIAVDNEQFF,TGTGCCATCGCGGTGGACAATGAGCAGTTCTTC
TRBJ1-1,once,TRBV7-9,-,CASSGWETGGTEAFF,TGTGCCAGCTCCGGGTGGGAAACGGGGGGCACTGAAGCTTTCTTT
TRBJ2-1,few,TRBV6-2/TRBV6-3,-,CASSYDKGSIENEQFF,TGTGCCAGCAGTTACGATAAAGGGAGCATTGAGAATGAGCAGTTCTTC
TRBJ2-7,few,TRBV29-1,TRBD1,CSVEWTGAYEQYF,TGCAGCGTTGAATGGACAGGCGCCTACGAGCAGTACTTC
TRBJ1-1,few,TRBV5-6,-,CASSLDRESEAFF,TGTGCCAGCAGCTTGGACAGGGAGTCTGAAGCTTTCTTT
TRBJ2-3,-,TRBV29-1,TRBD1,CSAVRGRIDTQYF,TGCAGCGCTGTCAGGGGGAGAATAGATACGCAGTATTTT
TRBJ2-5,few,TRBV5-1,-,CASSLDLTQETQYF,TGCGCCAGCAGCTTGGATCTGACCCAAGAGACCCAGTACTTC
TRBJ1-2,few,TRBV3-1,TRBD1,CASSQGGTGSFGYTF,TGTGCCAGCAGCCAAGGAGGGACAGGGTCGTTTGGCTACACCTTC
TRBJ1-1,-,TRBV14,-,CASSLAGDKTQAFF,TGTGCCAGCAGCTTAGCAGGGGATAAGACTCAAGCTTTCTTT
TRBJ2-3,-,TRBV4-2,-,CASSQVAPDTTATDTQYF,TGTGCCAGCAGCCAAGTTGCCCCGGACACCACCGCCACAGATACGCAGTATTTT
TRBJ1-1,-,TRBV6-4,-,CANLDRSAEMNTEAFF,TGTGCCAACCTAGATCGCAGCGCGGAAATGAACACTGAAGCTTTCTTT
TRBJ2-7,-,TRBV20-1,-,CSAMGSVDGLSYEQYF,TGCAGTGCTATGGGGTCGGTGGACGGGCTCTCCTACGAGCAGTACTTC
TRBJ2-7,-,TRBV6-6,TRBD1,CASARGQGAYEQYF,TGTGCCAGCGCCAGGGGACAGGGGGCCTACGAGCAGTACTTC
TRBJ2-2,-,TRBV9,TRBD1,CASSTGTGVPGELFF,TGTGCCAGCAGCACCGGGACAGGGGTGCCCGGGGAGCTGTTTTTT
TRBJ2-1,many,TRBV29-1,-,CSVEVDSSEQFF,TGCAGCGTTGAAGTAGATAGCAGTGAGCAGTTCTTC
TRBJ1-3,-,TRBV7-2,-,CASSLFPRGGNTIYF,TGTGCCAGCAGCTTATTCCCCAGGGGTGGAAACACCATATATTTT
TRBJ2-1,few,TRBV6-6,-,CASSLGGLQGDEQFF,TGTGCCAGCAGTTTAGGAGGGCTCCAGGGGGATGAGCAGTTCTTC